Each of the 20 T cell receptor beta chains below was sequenced from the same sample in a study of T cell changes during pregnancy in multiple sclerosis. Measured with immunoSEQ multiplex PCR; TCRdb has only the in-frame clones, and not every one. The top ten clones hold under 9.5% of a sample with more than 35,000 clones, 75% to 95% of them seen once. Material: CD8+ T cells from peripheral blood mononuclear cells, obtained after pregnancy. Source of these receptors: a female donor with multiple sclerosis, enrolled in a pregnancy study.

The J gene is TRBJ1-2, the V gene TRBV27; 8 positions match TRBD1. This CDR3 comprises 15 residues. Germline CDR1 MNHEY, CDR2 SMNVEV (reference sequence). V lost 2 bases, J lost 4 bases, and 6 bases stayed unmatched. CDR3 nucleotide sequence: TGTGCCAGCAGTTTAACGCAGGGGGCGGTCTATGGCTACACCTTC. Its translation is CASSLTQGAVYGYTF.

The J gene is TRBJ2-5, the V gene TRBV7-2, with 8 bases matching TRBD2. The germline V gene encodes CDR1 SGHTA and CDR2 FQGNSA. Trimming at V came to 2 bases and at J to 1 base, leaving 6 bases not matched to a gene. There are 16 residues in the CDR3. The CDR3 DNA reads TGTGCCAGCAGCTTAACGGTGCGGGGGGCCCAAGAGACCCAGTACTTC. Amino acids: CASSLTVRGAQETQYF.

This clone appeared once. This sequence joins TRBV19 and TRBJ2-6; possibly TRBD2 for D (6 bases). The CDR3 extends over 15 amino acids. Trimming left V 1 base short and J 3 bases short, with 7 bases between. Germline V lookup: CDR1 LNHDA, CDR2 SQIVND (reference sequence). The CDR3 DNA reads as TGTGCCAGTAGTATAGTGGGGGGTGGGGCCAACGTCCTGACTTTC. The encoded protein is CASSIVGGGANVLTF.

The gene calls are TRBV5-1 and TRBJ2-3; D is perhaps TRBD2 (7 bases). CDR3 length: 15 amino acids. Germline loops: CDR1 SGHRS, CDR2 YFSETQ. Trimming removed 1 base at V and 2 bases at J, with 11 bases between. The CDR3 reads CASSLFGGPTDTQYF. The CDR3, as DNA: TGCGCCAGCAGCTTGTTCGGGGGGCCCACAGATACGCAGTATTTT.

The chain combines TRBV5-1 with TRBJ2-7, with D perhaps matching TRBD1 (6 bases). In germline, CDR1 is SGHRS, CDR2 YFSETQ. The V end lost 5 bases, the J end lost 7 bases, and 10 bases lay between the germline ends. The CDR3 is 11 amino acids. The CDR3 bases are TGCGCCAGCAGTGAGGGGGTAGAGCAGTACTTC. Residues: CASSEGVEQYF.

This clone was counted a few times. The chain combines TRBV6-1 with TRBJ1-2; D possibly corresponds to TRBD1 (6 bases). Germline V lookup: CDR1 MNHNS, CDR2 SASEGT. Trimming stripped 6 bases from V and 4 bases from J, with 18 bases between. This CDR3 is built from 15 residues. The DNA for the CDR3 is TGTGCCAGCAGGATTTACAGGGTTTTGGGCTATGGCTACACCTTC. This gives the protein CASRIYRVLGYGYTF.

The chain is built from TRBV7-6 and TRBJ2-1, with 10 nucleotides matching TRBD1. From germline, CDR1 is SGHVS and CDR2 FNYEAQ. The CDR3 has 16 amino acids. Losses at the gene ends were 5 bases for V and 3 bases for J; bases not matched to a gene: 7. The CDR3 is CASSNPDRGHYNEQFF. The DNA for the CDR3 is TGTGCCAGCAGCAACCCTGACAGGGGGCACTACAATGAGCAGTTCTTC.

This chain uses TRBV5-4 with TRBJ1-1; a weak D match, TRBD1 (5 bases). This CDR3 region has 13 residues. V lost 6 bases and J 1 base, leaving 10 bases between the germline ends. Germline CDR1 reads SGHNT; CDR2 reads YYREEE (reference sequence). CDR3 DNA: TGTGCCAGCACCCCCGGGGGGAACACTGAAGCTTTCTTT. It yields the protein CASTPGGNTEAFF.

The CDR3 bases are TGTGCCAGCAGGATTTATCAGGGGGAAGCTTTCTTT. It is translated as CASRIYQGEAFF. The chain carries TRBV27 and TRBJ1-1, with D maybe TRBD1 (6 bases). Per the germline V gene, CDR1 is MNHEY and CDR2 is SMNVEV (reference sequence). V was clipped by 6 bases and J by 8 bases, with 13 bases between them. The CDR3 totals 12 residues.

The chain is built from TRBV27 and TRBJ1-1; D gene ambiguous. The CDR3 totals 14 residues. CDR1 is MNHEY and CDR2 is SMNVEV in the germline V gene (reference sequence). V lost 0 bases, J lost 3 bases, and 8 bases lay in between. In DNA form, the CDR3 reads TGTGCCAGCAGTTTATCGCAGGCGTACACTGAAGCTTTCTTT. As protein: CASSLSQAYTEAFF.

This chain's CDR3 is CASSAWTRQETQYF. The CDR3 coding sequence is TGTGCCAGCAGCGCTTGGACTAGGCAAGAGACCCAGTACTTC. The chain joins TRBV9 to TRBJ2-5, with 7 bases identical to TRBD2. The CDR3 runs to 14 residues. V lost 3 bases and J lost 2; bases outside the gene matches: 4. From germline, CDR1 is SGDLS and CDR2 YYNGEE.

This sequence joins TRBV6-5 and TRBJ2-7; 9 positions agree with TRBD2. Trimming cost V 6 bases and J 9 bases; bases outside gene matches: 9. Germline values: CDR1 MNHEY, CDR2 SVGAGI. The CDR3 has 13 residues. The CDR3 region is CASRIIAGDRQYF. The CDR3 DNA sequence: TGTGCCAGCAGGATCATAGCGGGAGACCGGCAGTACTTC.

The CDR3 nucleotides are TGCGCCAGCAGCCAAGACCTTGCAGGGCAGGGAGGGGAGCAGTACTTC. Protein product: CASSQDLAGQGGEQYF. V is TRBV4-3 and J is TRBJ2-7, with 7 bases matching TRBD2. Germline V lookup: CDR1 LGHNA, CDR2 YSLEER. The CDR3 length is 16 residues. The V segment lost 0 bases and the J segment 7 bases; nucleotides outside the gene matches: 12.

This clone qualifies as medium-sized. The CDR3 loop is CASSFLRQPQHF. The CDR3 nucleotides are TGTGCCAGCAGCTTTCTACGTCAGCCCCAGCATTTT. This sequence joins TRBV7-2 and TRBJ1-5; D ambiguous. Per the germline V gene, CDR1 is SGHTA and CDR2 is FQGNSA. The CDR3 contains 12 residues. V lost 3 bases and J 6 bases, leaving 6 bases between the germline ends.

This chain links TRBV5-8 with TRBJ2-1; 8 bases fit TRBD2. V trimming: 7 bases; J trimming: 4 bases; junction bases outside the gene matches: 4. Germline lookup yields CDR1 SGHTS and CDR2 YDEGEE. This CDR3 comprises 13 residues. CDR3 amino acids: CASRERGYNEQFF. CDR3 nucleotides: TGTGCCAGCCGAGAGCGGGGGTACAATGAGCAGTTCTTC.

This sequence joins TRBV5-1 and TRBJ2-2; 11 positions match TRBD1. Germline CDR1 is SGHRS and CDR2 is YFSETQ. This CDR3 contains 17 residues. With V trimmed by 0 bases and J by 3 bases, 4 bases remained unmatched. The CDR3 coding sequence is TGCGCCAGCAGCTTGGGGACAGGGGGCGCGCACACCGGGGAGCTGTTTTTT. This translates into CASSLGTGGAHTGELFF.

The J gene is TRBJ2-7, the V gene TRBV4-3; no clear D gene. CDR1 is LGHNA and CDR2 is YSLEER in the germline V gene. The CDR3 contains 16 residues. Trimming cost V 0 bases and J 0 bases, with 12 bases left between them. CDR3 nucleotide sequence: TGCGCCAGCAGCCAAGATTTTAGCACCGCCTCCTACGAGCAGTACTTC. Protein: CASSQDFSTASYEQYF.

This clone was seen a single time. The CDR3 region has the DNA TGTGCCAGCAGTTCAAGGGACAGGGCCTACGAGCAGTACTTC. It yields the protein CASSSRDRAYEQYF. J is TRBJ2-7 and V is TRBV27; TRBD1 matches at 9 bases. V trimming: 4 bases; J trimming: 2 bases; junction bases outside the gene matches: 3. CDR3 length: 14 amino acids. The V gene's germline CDR1 is MNHEY and CDR2 SMNVEV (reference sequence).

This clone appeared a single time. The chain has TRBV2 and TRBJ2-5; 7 bases fit TRBD2. With V trimmed by 9 bases and J by 5 bases, 6 bases remained unmatched. Per germline, CDR1 SNHLY and CDR2 FYNNEI. The CDR3 loop spans 12 amino acids. CDR3 sequence: CARWGGGETQYF. CDR3 coding DNA: TGTGCCAGGTGGGGGGGAGGCGAGACCCAGTACTTC.

V and J are TRBV7-9 and TRBJ2-7; 7 positions match TRBD1. The CDR3 covers 15 residues. Unmatched junction bases numbered 12, after V lost 6 bases and J lost 4 bases. Germline CDR1 and CDR2: SEHNR and FQNEAQ (reference sequence). CDR3 residues: CASRNDRAGGYEQYF. The CDR3 nucleotides are TGTGCCAGCAGGAACGACAGGGCAGGAGGATACGAGCAGTACTTC.